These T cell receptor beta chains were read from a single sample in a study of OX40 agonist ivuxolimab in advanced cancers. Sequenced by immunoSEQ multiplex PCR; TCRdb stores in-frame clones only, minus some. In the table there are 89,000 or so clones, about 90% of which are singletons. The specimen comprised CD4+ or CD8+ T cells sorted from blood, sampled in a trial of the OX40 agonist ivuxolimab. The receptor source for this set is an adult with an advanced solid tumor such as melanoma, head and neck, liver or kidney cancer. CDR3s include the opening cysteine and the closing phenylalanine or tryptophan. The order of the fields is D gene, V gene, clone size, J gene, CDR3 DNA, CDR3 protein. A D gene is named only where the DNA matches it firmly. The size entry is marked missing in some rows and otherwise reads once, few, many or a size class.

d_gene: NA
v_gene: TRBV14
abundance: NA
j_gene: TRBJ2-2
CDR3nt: TGTGCCAGCAGCCCCGTGGAGGGGGCGAACACCGGGGAGCTGTTTTTT
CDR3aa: CASSPVEGANTGELFF

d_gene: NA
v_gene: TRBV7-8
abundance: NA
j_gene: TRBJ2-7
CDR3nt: TGTGCCAGCACCTTCGGGGCGCAAACCTACGAGCAGTACTTC
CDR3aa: CASTFGAQTYEQYF

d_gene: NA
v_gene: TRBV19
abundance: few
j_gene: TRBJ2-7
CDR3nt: TGTGCCAGTAGCGGGAGTGGGTTCTACGAGCAGTACTTC
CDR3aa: CASSGSGFYEQYF

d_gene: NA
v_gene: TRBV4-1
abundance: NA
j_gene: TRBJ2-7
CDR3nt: TGCGCCAGCAGCCAAGAGATGGTCGGCTCCTACGAGCAGTACTTC
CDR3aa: CASSQEMVGSYEQYF

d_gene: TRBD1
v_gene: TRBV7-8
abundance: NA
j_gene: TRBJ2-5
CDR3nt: TGTGCCAGCAGCTTGCTAGGGGGCAGGGAGACCCAGTACTTC
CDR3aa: CASSLLGGRETQYF

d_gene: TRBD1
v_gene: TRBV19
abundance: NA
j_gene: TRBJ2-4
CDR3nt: TGTGCCAGTAAGGGACAGGGGGTAGTAGCCAAAAACATTCAGTACTTC
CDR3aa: CASKGQGVVAKNIQYF

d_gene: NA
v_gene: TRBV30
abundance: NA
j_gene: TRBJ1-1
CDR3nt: TGTGCCTGGATTATCATTGGGCTGAACACTGAAGCTTTCTTT
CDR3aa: CAWIIIGLNTEAFF

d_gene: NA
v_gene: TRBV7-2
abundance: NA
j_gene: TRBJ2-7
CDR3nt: TGTGCCAGCAGCTCCCAGGGTGGAGGATGGGAGCAGTACTTC
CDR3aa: CASSSQGGGWEQYF

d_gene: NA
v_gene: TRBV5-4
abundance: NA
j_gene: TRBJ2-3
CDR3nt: TGTGCCAGCAGCTTAGGTAGAAAGGATTCAGATACGCAGTATTTT
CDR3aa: CASSLGRKDSDTQYF

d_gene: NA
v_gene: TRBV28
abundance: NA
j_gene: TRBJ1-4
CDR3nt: TGTGCCAGCAGCACCCCTGGGAATGAAAAACTGTTTTTT
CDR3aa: CASSTPGNEKLFF

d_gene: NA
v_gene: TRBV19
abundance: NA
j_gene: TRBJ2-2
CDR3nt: TGTGCCAGTAGTATTTCAGCGGGTATAAACACCGGGGAGCTGTTTTTT
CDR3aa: CASSISAGINTGELFF

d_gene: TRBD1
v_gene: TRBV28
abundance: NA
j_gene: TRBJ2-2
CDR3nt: TGTGCCAGCGTGGCAGGGGGCTTTGGCGGGGAGCTGTTTTTT
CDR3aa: CASVAGGFGGELFF

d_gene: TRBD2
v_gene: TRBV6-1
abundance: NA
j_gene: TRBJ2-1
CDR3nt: TGTGCCAGCATGGGGGCTAGCGGGAGATACAATGAGCAGTTCTTC
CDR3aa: CASMGASGRYNEQFF

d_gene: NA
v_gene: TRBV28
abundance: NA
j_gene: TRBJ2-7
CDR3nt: TGTGCCAGCACCCTTCGGGGCAGCTCCTACGAGCAGTACTTC
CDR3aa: CASTLRGSSYEQYF

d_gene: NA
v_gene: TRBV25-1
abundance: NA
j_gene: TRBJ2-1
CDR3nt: TGTGCCAGCGTCGGACTCTACCCCTACAATGAGCAGTTCTTC
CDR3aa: CASVGLYPYNEQFF